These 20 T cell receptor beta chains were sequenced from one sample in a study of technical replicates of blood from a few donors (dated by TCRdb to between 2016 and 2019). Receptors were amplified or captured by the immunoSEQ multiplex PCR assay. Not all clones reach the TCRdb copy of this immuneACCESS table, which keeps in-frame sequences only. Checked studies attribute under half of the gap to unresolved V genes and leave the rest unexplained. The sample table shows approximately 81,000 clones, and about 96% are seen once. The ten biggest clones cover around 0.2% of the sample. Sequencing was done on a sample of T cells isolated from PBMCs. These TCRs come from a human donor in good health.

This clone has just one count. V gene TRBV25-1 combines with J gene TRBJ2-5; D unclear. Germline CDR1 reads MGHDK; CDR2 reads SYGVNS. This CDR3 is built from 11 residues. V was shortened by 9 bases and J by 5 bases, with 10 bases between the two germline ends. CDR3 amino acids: CASSATETQYF. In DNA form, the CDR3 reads TGTGCCAGTTCAGCGACGGAGACCCAGTACTTC. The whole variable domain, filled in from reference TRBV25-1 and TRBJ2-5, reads EADIYQTPRYLVIGTGKKITLECSQTMGHDKMYWYQQDPGMELHLIHYSYGVNSTEKGDLSSESTVSRIRTEHFPLTLESARPSHTSQYLCASSATETQYFGPGTRLLVL.

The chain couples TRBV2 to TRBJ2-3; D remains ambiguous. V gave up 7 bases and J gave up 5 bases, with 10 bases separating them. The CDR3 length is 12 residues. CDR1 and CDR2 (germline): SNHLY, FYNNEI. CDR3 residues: CASNMFRDTQYF. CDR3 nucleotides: TGTGCCAGCAATATGTTTAGAGATACGCAGTATTTT.

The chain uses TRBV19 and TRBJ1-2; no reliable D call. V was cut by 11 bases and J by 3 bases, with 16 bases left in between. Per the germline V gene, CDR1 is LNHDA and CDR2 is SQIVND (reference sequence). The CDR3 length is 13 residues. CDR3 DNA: TGTGCCTTACACAGTCGGGAGGACTATGGCTACACCTTC. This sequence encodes CALHSREDYGYTF.

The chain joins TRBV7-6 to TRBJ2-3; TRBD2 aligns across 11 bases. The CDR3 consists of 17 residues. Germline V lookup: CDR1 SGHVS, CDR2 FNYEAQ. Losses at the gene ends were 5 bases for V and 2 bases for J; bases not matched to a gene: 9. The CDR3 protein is CASSESIAGGITDTQYF. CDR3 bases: TGTGCCAGCAGCGAGTCCATAGCGGGAGGGATCACAGATACGCAGTATTTT.

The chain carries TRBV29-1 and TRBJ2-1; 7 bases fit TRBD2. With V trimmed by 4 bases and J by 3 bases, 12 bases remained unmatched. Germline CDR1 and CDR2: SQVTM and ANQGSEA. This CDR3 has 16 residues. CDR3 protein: CSVAPLWGGSYNEQFF. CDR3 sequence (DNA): TGCAGCGTTGCCCCTCTTTGGGGCGGGAGCTACAATGAGCAGTTCTTC.

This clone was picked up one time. The CDR3 spells CASSLRGIYEQYF. The DNA for the CDR3 is TGTGCCAGCAGCTTGAGGGGGATCTACGAGCAGTACTTC. The V call is TRBV7-9, the J call TRBJ2-7; TRBD1 might be the D (6 bases). The CDR3 runs 13 residues. Deletions cut 3 bases from V and 3 bases from J, with 9 bases between. CDR1 and CDR2 from the germline V gene are SEHNR and FQNEAQ (reference sequence).

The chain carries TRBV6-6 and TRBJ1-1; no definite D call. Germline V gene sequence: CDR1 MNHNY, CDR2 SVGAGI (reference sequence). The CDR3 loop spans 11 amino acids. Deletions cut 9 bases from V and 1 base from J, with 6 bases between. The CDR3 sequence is CASYKNTEAFF. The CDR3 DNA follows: TGTGCCAGTTACAAGAACACTGAAGCTTTCTTT.

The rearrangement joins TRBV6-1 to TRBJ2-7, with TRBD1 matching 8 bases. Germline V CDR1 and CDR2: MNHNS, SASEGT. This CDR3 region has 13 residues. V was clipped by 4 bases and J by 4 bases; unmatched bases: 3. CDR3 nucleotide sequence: TGTGCCAGCAGTGGCAGGGGGCCTTACGAGCAGTACTTC. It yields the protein CASSGRGPYEQYF.

For the CDR3, the DNA is TGTGCCTGGAGTTCGACAGGGGACCCCTACAATGAGCAGTTCTTC. It encodes CAWSSTGDPYNEQFF. This chain links TRBV30 with TRBJ2-1; TRBD1 matches at 8 bases. The CDR3 spans 15 residues. Losses at the gene ends were 2 bases for V and 2 bases for J; bases not matched to a gene: 5. Germline assignment: CDR1 GTSNPN and CDR2 SVGIG (reference sequence).

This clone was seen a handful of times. This chain's CDR3 is CASTPNRYNQPQHF. The CDR3 nucleotides are TGTGCCAGTACACCTAACAGGTACAATCAGCCCCAGCATTTT. The V gene is TRBV28, the J gene TRBJ1-5, with a possible D match to TRBD1 (5 bases). CDR3 size: 14 residues. V was cut by 9 bases and J by 3 bases, with 15 bases left in between. CDR1 is MDHEN, CDR2 SYDVKM, per germline. The full variable domain, in which reference TRBV28 and TRBJ1-5 provide the parts outside the CDR3, is DVKVTQSSRYLVKRTGEKVFLECVQDMDHENMFWYRQDPGLGLRLIYFSYDVKMKEKGDIPEGYSVSREKKERFSLILESASTNQTSMYLCASTPNRYNQPQHFGDGTRLSIL.

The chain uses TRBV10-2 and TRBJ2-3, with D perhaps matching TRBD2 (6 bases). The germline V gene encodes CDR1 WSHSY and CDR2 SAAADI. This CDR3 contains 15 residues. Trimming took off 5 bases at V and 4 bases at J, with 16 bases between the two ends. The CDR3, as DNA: TGCGCCAGCAGTCCCTCCTCCGGGAGTCCAGATACGCAGTATTTT. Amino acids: CASSPSSGSPDTQYF.

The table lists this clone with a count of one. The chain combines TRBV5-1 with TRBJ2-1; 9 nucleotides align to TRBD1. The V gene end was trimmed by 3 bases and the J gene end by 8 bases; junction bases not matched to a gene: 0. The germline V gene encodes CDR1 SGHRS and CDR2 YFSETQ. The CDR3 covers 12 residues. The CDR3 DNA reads TGCGCCAGCAGCTGGACAGGGGATGAGCAGTTCTTC. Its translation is CASSWTGDEQFF. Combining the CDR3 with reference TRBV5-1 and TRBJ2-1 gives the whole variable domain KAGVTQTPRYLIKTRGQQVTLSCSPISGHRSVSWYQQTPGQGLQFLFEYFSETQRNKGNFPGRFSGRQFSNSRSEMNVSTLELGDSALYLCASSWTGDEQFFGPGTRLTVL.

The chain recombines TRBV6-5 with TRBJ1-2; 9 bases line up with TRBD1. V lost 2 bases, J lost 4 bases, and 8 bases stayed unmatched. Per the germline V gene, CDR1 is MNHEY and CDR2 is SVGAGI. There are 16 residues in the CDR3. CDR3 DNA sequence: TGTGCCAGCAGTTACGCGGACAGGGGACACCCCTATGGCTACACCTTC. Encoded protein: CASSYADRGHPYGYTF.

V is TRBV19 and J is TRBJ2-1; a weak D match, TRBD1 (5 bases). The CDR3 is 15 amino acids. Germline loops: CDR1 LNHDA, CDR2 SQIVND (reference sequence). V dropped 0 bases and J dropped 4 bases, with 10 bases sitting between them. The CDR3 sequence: CASSIEHRNYNEQFF. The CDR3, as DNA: TGTGCCAGTAGTATAGAGCACAGGAATTACAATGAGCAGTTCTTC. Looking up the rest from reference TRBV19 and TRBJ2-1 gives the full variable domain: DGGITQSPKYLFRKEGQNVTLSCEQNLNHDAMYWYRQDPGQGLRLIYYSQIVNDFQKGDIAEGYSVSREKKESFPLTVTSAQKNPTAFYLCASSIEHRNYNEQFFGPGTRLTVL.

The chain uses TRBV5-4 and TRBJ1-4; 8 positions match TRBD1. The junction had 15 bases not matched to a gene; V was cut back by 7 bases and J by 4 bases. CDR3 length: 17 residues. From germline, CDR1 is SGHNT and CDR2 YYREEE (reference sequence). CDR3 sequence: CASRATGTGDLNEKLFF. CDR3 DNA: TGTGCCAGCCGGGCTACCGGGACAGGTGACCTTAATGAAAAACTGTTTTTT.

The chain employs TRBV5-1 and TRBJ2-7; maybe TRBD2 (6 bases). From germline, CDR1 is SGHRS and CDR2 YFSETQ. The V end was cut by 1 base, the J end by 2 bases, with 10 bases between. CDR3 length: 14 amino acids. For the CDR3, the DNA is TGCGCCAGCAGCTTGTGGGAGGCGACCTACGAGCAGTACTTC. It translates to CASSLWEATYEQYF.

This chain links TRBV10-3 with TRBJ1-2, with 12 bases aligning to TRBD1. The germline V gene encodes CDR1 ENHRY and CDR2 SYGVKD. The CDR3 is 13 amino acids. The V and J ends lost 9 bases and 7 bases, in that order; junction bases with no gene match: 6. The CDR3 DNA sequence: TGTGCCATAACGGGACAGGGGGCGCGTGGCTACACCTTC. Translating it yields CAITGQGARGYTF.

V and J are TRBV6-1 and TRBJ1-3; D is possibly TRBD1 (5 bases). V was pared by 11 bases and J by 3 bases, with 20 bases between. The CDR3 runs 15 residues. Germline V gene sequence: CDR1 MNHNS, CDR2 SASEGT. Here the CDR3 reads CAGGAASRFGNTIYF. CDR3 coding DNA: TGTGCCGGCGGGGCGGCCTCCCGGTTTGGAAACACCATATATTTT.

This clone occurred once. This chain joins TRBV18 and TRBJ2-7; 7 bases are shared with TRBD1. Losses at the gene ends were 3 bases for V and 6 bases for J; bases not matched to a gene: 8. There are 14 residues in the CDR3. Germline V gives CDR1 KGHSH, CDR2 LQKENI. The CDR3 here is CASSPFGTVAEQYF. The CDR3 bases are TGTGCCAGCTCACCCTTTGGGACAGTAGCCGAGCAGTACTTC.

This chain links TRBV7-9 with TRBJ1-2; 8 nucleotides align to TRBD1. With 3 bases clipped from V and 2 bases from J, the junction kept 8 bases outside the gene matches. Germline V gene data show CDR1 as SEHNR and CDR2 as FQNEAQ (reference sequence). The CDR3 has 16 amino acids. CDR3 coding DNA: TGTGCCAGCAGCTTCACCAGGGACAGGAGCAACTATGGCTACACCTTC. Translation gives CASSFTRDRSNYGYTF.